Given below is one T cell receptor (beta chain) in context. The data were produced by immunoSEQ multiplex PCR, yet TCRdb's version contains in-frame clones alone and is incomplete. Found here are about 75,000 clones, roughly 87% of them singletons; the top ten hold roughly 6%. The germline V gene encodes CDR1 LGHDT and CDR2 YNNKEL (reference sequence). This CDR3 contains 15 residues. The V and J ends lost 1 base and 7 bases respectively, with 14 bases between them. These data come from a study of blood T cell repertoires in COVID-19. Across the whole study: Acute-phase and convalescent COVID-19 samples originated in the United States, Italy and Spain. PBMCs, B-cell-depleted T cells, or T cells were the source of the cDNA or gDNA that made up the material.

This sequence originates from a woman aged 45-59 years with acute or convalescent COVID-19. V is TRBV3-1 (or the pseudogene TRBV3-2) and J is TRBJ1-5; maybe TRBD1 (5 bases). Sequences were obtained from peripheral blood. In DNA, the CDR3 is TGTGCCAGCAGCCAAGGGATAGGGGTTTGGCAGCCCCAGCATTTT. Translated, it gives CASSQGIGVWQPQHF.